Below, 7 T cell receptor beta chains from the same sample are listed, as sequenced in a study of T cells in Graves' hyperthyroidism and ophthalmopathy. Amplification of TCR beta CDR3 regions used RNA as the template. The HTBI primer set drove a first-round RT-PCR of the TCR CDR3. TCRdb reanalysed the multiplex PCR reads using MiXCR and keeps one entry per CDR3 protein. The data contain some 350,000 distinct CDR3 sequences, 13% to 15% of them seen just once; the ten biggest clones take up about 21%. Sequenced material: blood. The receptors were gathered from a woman aged 60-75 years with Graves' ophthalmopathy.

The chain employs TRBV11-3 and TRBJ2-1, with 10 bases lining up with TRBD2. V lost 1 base, J lost 7 bases, and 10 bases stayed unmatched. The germline V gene has CDR1 SGHNT and CDR2 YENEEA. The CDR3 has 17 amino acids. The CDR3 loop is CASSLGLAGVKRNEQFF. The CDR3, as DNA: TGTGCCAGCAGCTTAGGCCTAGCGGGAGTAAAAAGGAATGAGCAGTTCTTC.

This clonotype was seen ten or more times. The rearrangement uses TRBV2 and TRBJ2-7; 9 positions agree with TRBD1. This CDR3 spans 15 amino acids. Trimming cost V 3 bases and J 4 bases; bases outside gene matches: 7. Germline values: CDR1 SNHLY, CDR2 FYNNEI. The CDR3 DNA reads as TGTGCCAGCAGTGAGGAACAGGGGGCATCGTACGAGCAGTACTTC. Translation gives CASSEEQGASYEQYF.

This clonotype was seen a few times. The J gene is TRBJ2-3, the V gene TRBV11-1, with TRBD2 identical over 10 bases. CDR3 length equals 17 residues. Germline V CDR1 and CDR2: SGHAT, FQDESV (reference sequence). V lost 5 bases to trimming and J lost 1 base; unmatched junction nucleotides: 9. CDR3 DNA sequence: TGTGCCAGCAGCGCAGACGGACTAGCGGCGGGCACAGATACGCAGTATTTT. As protein: CASSADGLAAGTDTQYF. The whole variable domain, remainder taken from reference TRBV11-1 and TRBJ2-3, is EAEVAQSPRYKITEKSQAVAFWCDPISGHATLYWYRQILGQGPELLVQFQDESVVDDSQLPKDRFSAERLKGVDSTLKIQPAELGDSAMYLCASSADGLAAGTDTQYFGPGTRLTVL.

A few counts support this clonotype. This chain connects TRBV15 to TRBJ2-2, with D maybe TRBD2 (6 bases). CDR3 length equals 15 residues. CDR1 is LNHNV and CDR2 is YYDKDF in the germline V gene (reference sequence). V was shortened by 2 bases and J by 6 bases, with 13 bases between the two germline ends. In DNA, the CDR3 is TGTGCCACCAGCAGACAAGGGGACTTCCCCGGGGAGCTGTTTTTT. It specifies CATSRQGDFPGELFF.

This clonotype was observed many times. The chain links TRBV27 to TRBJ2-3; 7 nucleotides align to TRBD2. CDR1 and CDR2 (germline): MNHEY, SMNVEV (reference sequence). The CDR3 consists of 15 residues. V was clipped by 2 bases and J by 3 bases; unmatched bases: 5. The CDR3 nucleotides read TGTGCCAGCAGTTTAACTCTAGCGGCTACAGATACGCAGTATTTT. Protein: CASSLTLAATDTQYF.

This clonotype was recorded many times. This rearrangement joins TRBV28 to TRBJ2-4, with D perhaps TRBD1 (6 bases). V was clipped by 5 bases and J by 8 bases, with 19 bases between them. CDR1 is MDHEN, CDR2 SYDVKM, per germline. The CDR3 loop spans 15 amino acids. This CDR3 is CASSPSTGVRDIQYF. The CDR3 nucleotides read TGTGCCAGCAGTCCCTCGACAGGAGTCAGGGACATTCAGTACTTC. Full variable domain (rest looked up from reference TRBV28 and TRBJ2-4): DVKVTQSSRYLVKRTGEKVFLECVQDMDHENMFWYRQDPGLGLRLIYFSYDVKMKEKGDIPEGYSVSREKKERFSLILESASTNQTSMYLCASSPSTGVRDIQYFGAGTRLSVL.

The rearrangement joins TRBV11-2 to TRBJ1-4; TRBD1 agrees at 9 bases. Germline loops: CDR1 SGHAT, CDR2 FQNNGV. V was pared by 4 bases and J by 7 bases, with 4 bases of the junction left unmatched. This CDR3 contains 14 residues. In DNA, the CDR3 is TGTGCCAGCAGCTGGACAGGGGCGGGTGAAAAACTGTTTTTT. Translated: CASSWTGAGEKLFF.